Included here is one T cell receptor (beta chain) sequence, with context. Its antigen remains undetermined. No quality values exist for individual bases; no much larger clone is one base distant. CDR1 and CDR2 are read off the germline V gene (reference sequence) as SEHNR and FQNEAQ. The CDR3 covers 13 residues, taking in both the cysteine and the phenylalanine. The kept DNA is CDR3 alone, 39 bases in frame from the first base. V drops 5 bases and J drops 8 bases, leaving 12 bases in between. Ophthalmopathy patients had moderately to severely active disease, Clinical Activity Score of at least 3, NOSPECS grade of at least 4, and disease duration under 3 months. Patients were excluded if they had other autoimmune diseases, uncontrolled infections, pregnancy or lactation. Diagnosis was based on clinical symptoms, serum thyroxine, TRAb, thyroid ultrasound and orbital computed tomography. Ficoll-Paque density gradient centrifugation was used to isolate PBMCs from 8 to 10 ml of fresh peripheral blood. Trizol reagent was used to extract the total RNA, and its quality was then checked on an Agilent 2100 Bioanalyzer.

For repertoire sequencing, TCR beta CDR3 regions were amplified from RNA transcripts. The first round of RT-PCR was done with HTBI primers and the Qiagen OneStep RT-PCR kit, and was followed by a second round of multiplex PCR, then size selection and purification. Libraries were sequenced paired-end with 100 bp reads on an Illumina HiSeq2000. On the authors' methods: SOAPnuke was used to process the reads, throwing out any read that had adapters, had uncalled bases, had a mean Phred below 15, or lacked an exact constant-primer or identifier match. COPE v1.2.5 was used to merge the high-quality paired reads. Each unique nucleotide sequence was treated as a clonotype, and MiTCR v1.1 was used to align the clonotypes to the IMGT TRB V, D and J references. Analysis was restricted to V-J combinations with a frequency above 0.0001, which covered over 98% of repertoires. For each V-J combination, a TCR clonal expansion and chaos score was defined as F50 clonal expansion divided by the chaos observed in the TCRdist matrix. Welch's t-statistics and random forest were used to reduce the features to 13 V-J combinations, which were then used as input to a naive Bayes classifier. Thyroid-blood repertoire similarity was quantified with the Morisita-Horn index. TCRdb took the public reads, trimmed them with fastp at Q25, ran MiXCR for clone calling and kept in-frame beta chains. Rows matching on CDR3 protein sequence are summarized as one entry with the most common DNA and genes. The V and J calls, along with clone size, are taken from TCRdb and not from the paper's own processing. The sample table lists approximately 700,000 distinct CDR3 sequences, approximately 39% of them with a count of one. More than 2.5% of the sample lies in the top ten.

The sample comes from a study of Graves' ophthalmopathy and Graves' hyperthyroidism (dated by TCRdb to the late 2010s). The study in broad terms: Peripheral blood was collected before any treatment was given, at the time of initial diagnosis. The study used TCR beta repertoire signatures to distinguish Graves' ophthalmopathy from Graves' hyperthyroidism and to predict progression to ophthalmopathy. In total, some 140 blood samples were TCR-sequenced: 40 to 45 ophthalmopathy, under 85 hyperthyroidism and around 17 hyperthyroidism-to-ophthalmopathy patients. A discovery set of 95 to 100 patients (43 ophthalmopathy, approximately 58 stable hyperthyroidism) was enrolled to explore V-J signatures distinguishing ophthalmopathy from hyperthyroidism. The independent validation cohort included about 19 hyperthyroidism patients plus 17 patients who later progressed from hyperthyroidism to ophthalmopathy. In roughly 6 hyperthyroidism patients, the T-cell repertoires found in thyroid tissue were compared with those found in blood. Following sample collection, hyperthyroidism patients were given methimazole at a starting dose of 30 mg daily, and ophthalmopathy patients were given high-dose intravenous methylprednisolone.

What the research found in general, with its limitations: Most expanded thyroid clonotypes with a frequency above 0.001 also appeared in blood, which suggests that blood repertoires may reflect the immune response in the thyroid. Sample size was not statistically predetermined, and group allocation was not concealed from the investigators. In cross-validation, the 13-signature model distinguished ophthalmopathy from stable hyperthyroidism with 87.88% sensitivity and around 84% specificity, while in the test set the corresponding values were roughly 80% and 75%. In validation, the model predicted ophthalmopathy progression with over 60% sensitivity and around 72% specificity; 12 predicted patients were CT-confirmed with GO in a median of about 7.1 months.

The chain uses TRBV7-9 and TRBJ2-2, with TRBD2 tentatively as D gene (5 bases match). The specimen was peripheral blood. The sequence came from an adult man with Graves' ophthalmopathy. The CDR3 here reads CASSHRGRGELFF. In nucleotides, the sequence is TGTGCCAGCAGCCATAGAGGGCGTGGGGAGCTGTTTTTT. The reference TRBV7-9 and TRBJ2-2 proteins fill in what lies around the CDR3, so the full variable domain reads DTGVSQNPRHKITKRGQNVTFRCDPISEHNRLYWYRQTLGQGPEFLTYFQNEAQLEKSRLLSDRFSAERPKGSFSTLEIQRTEQGDSAMYLCASSHRGRGELFFGEGSRLTVL.